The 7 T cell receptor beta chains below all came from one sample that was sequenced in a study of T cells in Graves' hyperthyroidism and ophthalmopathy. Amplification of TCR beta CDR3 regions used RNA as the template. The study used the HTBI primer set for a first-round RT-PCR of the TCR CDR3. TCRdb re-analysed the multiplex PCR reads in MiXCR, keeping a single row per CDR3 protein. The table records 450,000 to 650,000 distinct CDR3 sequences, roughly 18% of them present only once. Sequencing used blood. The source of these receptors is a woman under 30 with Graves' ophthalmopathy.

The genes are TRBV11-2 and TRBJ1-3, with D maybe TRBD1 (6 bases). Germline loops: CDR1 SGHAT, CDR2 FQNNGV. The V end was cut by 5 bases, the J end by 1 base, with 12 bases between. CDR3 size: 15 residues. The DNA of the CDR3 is TGTGCCAGCAGCCTTATTCAGGGGTCTGGAAACACCATATATTTT. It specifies CASSLIQGSGNTIYF.

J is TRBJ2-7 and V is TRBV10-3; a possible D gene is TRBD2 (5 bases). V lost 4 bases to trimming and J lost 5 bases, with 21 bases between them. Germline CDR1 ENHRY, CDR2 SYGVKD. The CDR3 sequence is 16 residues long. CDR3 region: CAISGLRSRSPHEQYF. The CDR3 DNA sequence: TGTGCCATCAGTGGACTAAGGTCTAGGAGTCCCCACGAGCAGTACTTC.

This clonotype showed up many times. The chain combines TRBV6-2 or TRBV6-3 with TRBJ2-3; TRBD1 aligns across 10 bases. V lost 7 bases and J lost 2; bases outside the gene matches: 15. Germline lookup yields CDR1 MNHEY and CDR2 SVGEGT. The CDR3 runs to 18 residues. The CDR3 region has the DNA TGTGCCAGCACGTACAACCCGGGACAGGGGCCCCACACAGATACGCAGTATTTT. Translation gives CASTYNPGQGPHTDTQYF.

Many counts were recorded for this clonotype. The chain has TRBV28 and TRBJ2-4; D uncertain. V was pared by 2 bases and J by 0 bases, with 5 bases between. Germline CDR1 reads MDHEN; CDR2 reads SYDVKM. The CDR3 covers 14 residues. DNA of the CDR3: TGTGCCAGCAGTTTAAGCTTAGCCAAAAACATTCAGTACTTC. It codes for CASSLSLAKNIQYF.

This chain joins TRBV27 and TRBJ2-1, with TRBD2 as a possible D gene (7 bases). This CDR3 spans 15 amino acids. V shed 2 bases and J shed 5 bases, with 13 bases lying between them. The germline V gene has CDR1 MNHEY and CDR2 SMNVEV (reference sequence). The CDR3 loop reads CASSLRGTTNNEQFF. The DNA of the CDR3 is TGTGCCAGCAGTTTAAGGGGGACTACAAACAATGAGCAGTTCTTC.

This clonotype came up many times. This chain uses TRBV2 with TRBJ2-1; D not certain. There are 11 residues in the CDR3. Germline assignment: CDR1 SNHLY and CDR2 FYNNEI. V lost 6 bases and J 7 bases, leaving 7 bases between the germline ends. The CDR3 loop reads CASRVLNEQFF. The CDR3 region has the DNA TGTGCCAGCAGGGTATTGAATGAGCAGTTCTTC.

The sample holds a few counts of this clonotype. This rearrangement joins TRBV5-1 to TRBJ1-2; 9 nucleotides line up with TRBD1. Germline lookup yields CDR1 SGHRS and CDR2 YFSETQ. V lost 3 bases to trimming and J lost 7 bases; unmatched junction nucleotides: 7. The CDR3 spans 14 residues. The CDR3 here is CASSSGDRASGYTF. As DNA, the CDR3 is TGCGCCAGCAGCTCGGGGGACAGGGCTAGTGGCTACACCTTC.